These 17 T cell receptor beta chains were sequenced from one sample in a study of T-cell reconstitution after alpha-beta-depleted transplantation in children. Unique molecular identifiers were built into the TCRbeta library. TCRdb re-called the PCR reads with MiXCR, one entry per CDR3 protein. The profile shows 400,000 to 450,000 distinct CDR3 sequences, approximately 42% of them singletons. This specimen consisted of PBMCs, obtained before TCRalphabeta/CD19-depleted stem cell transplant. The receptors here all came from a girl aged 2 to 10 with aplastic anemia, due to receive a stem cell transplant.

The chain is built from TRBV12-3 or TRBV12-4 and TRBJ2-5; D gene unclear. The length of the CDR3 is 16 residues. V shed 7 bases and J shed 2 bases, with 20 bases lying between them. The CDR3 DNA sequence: TGTGCCAGCACTTCCCCTTCTGATGAGTGGCAAGAGACCCAGTACTTC. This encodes CASTSPSDEWQETQYF.

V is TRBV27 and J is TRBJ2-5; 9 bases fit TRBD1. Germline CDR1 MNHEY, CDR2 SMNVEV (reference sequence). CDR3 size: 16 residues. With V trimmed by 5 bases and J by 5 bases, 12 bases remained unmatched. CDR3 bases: TGTGCCAGCAGTCCCTACGGACAGGGGAAAAGGGAGACCCAGTACTTC. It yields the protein CASSPYGQGKRETQYF.

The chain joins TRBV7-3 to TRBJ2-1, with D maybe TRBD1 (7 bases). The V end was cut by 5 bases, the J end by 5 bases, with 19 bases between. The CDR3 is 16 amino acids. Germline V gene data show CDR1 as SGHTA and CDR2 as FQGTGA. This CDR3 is CASSPRQGGINNEQFF. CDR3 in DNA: TGTGCCAGCAGCCCCCGACAGGGAGGTATAAACAATGAGCAGTTCTTC. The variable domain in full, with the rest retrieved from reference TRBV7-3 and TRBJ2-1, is GAGVSQTPSNKVTEKGKYVELRCDPISGHTALYWYRQSLGQGPEFLIYFQGTGAADDSGLPNDRFFAVRPEGSVSTLKIQRTERGDSAVYLCASSPRQGGINNEQFFGPGTRLTVL.

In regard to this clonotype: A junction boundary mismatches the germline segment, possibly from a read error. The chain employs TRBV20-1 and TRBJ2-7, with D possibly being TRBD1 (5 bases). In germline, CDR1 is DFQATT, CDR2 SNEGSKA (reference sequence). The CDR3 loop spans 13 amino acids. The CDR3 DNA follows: TGCAGTGCTAGCGGTCTGGACAACTACGAGCAGTCCTTC. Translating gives CSASGLDNYEQSF.

In DNA form, the CDR3 reads TGTGCCAGCAGTCCATTCGGTATGAACACTGAAGCTTTCTTT. This sequence encodes CASSPFGMNTEAFF. The rearrangement links TRBV12-3 or TRBV12-4 to TRBJ1-1; D is ambiguous. V lost 5 bases, J lost 0 bases, and 10 bases lay in between. The CDR3 extends over 14 amino acids.

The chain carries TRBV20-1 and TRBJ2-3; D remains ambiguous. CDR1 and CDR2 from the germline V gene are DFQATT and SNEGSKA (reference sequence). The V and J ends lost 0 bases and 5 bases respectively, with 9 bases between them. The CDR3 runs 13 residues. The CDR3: CSAREALKDTQYF. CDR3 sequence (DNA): TGCAGTGCTAGAGAGGCGCTTAAAGATACGCAGTATTTT.

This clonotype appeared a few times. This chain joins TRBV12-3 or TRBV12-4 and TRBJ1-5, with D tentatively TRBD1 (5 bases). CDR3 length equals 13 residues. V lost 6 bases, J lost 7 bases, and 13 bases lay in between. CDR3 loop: CASSWDPRQPQHF. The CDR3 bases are TGTGCCAGCAGCTGGGACCCCAGACAGCCCCAGCATTTT.

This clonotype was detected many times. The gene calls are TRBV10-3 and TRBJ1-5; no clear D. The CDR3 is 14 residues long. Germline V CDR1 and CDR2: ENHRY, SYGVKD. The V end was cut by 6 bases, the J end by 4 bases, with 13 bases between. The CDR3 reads CAIRAGSLNQPQHF. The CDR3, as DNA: TGTGCCATCAGGGCCGGGTCCCTAAATCAGCCCCAGCATTTT.

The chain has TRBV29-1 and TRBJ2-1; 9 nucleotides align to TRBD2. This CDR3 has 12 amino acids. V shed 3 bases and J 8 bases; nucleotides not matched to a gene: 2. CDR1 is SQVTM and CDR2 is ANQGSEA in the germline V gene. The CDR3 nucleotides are TGCAGCGTTGAGGGACTAGCATATGAGCAGTTCTTC. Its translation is CSVEGLAYEQFF.

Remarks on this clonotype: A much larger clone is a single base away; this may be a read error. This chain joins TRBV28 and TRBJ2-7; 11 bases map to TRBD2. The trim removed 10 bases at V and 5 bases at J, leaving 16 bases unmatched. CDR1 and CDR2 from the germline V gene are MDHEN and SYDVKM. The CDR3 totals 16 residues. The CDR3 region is CAISPPPSGRMNEQYF. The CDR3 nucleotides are TGTGCCATCAGCCCCCCCCCTAGCGGGAGGATGAACGAGCAGTACTTC.

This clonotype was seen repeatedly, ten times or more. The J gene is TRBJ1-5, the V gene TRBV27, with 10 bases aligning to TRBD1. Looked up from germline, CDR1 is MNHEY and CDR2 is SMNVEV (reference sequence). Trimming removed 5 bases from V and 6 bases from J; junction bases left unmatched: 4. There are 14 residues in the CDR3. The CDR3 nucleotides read TGTGCCAGCAGTCCGACAGGGGGCCCTCAGCCCCAGCATTTT. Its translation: CASSPTGGPQPQHF.

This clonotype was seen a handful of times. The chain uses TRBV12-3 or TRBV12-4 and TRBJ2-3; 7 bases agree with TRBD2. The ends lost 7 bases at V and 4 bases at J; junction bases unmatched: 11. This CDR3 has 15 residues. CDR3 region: CASKEEISGADTQYF. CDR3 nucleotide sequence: TGTGCCAGCAAAGAAGAGATCAGCGGGGCAGATACGCAGTATTTT.

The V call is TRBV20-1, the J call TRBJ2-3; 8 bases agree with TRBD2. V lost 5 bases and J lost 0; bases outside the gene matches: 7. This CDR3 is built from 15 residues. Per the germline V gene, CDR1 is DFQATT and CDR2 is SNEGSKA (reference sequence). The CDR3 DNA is TGCAGTGCTGATCTGCGGGGGGCCAGCACAGATACGCAGTATTTT. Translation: CSADLRGASTDTQYF.

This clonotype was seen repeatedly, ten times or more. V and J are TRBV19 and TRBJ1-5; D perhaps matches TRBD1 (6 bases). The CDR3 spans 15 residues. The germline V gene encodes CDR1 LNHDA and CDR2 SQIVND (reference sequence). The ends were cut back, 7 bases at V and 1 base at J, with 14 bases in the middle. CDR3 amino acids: CASKQGVRSNQPQHF. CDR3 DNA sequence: TGTGCCAGTAAACAGGGCGTAAGGAGCAATCAGCCCCAGCATTTT.

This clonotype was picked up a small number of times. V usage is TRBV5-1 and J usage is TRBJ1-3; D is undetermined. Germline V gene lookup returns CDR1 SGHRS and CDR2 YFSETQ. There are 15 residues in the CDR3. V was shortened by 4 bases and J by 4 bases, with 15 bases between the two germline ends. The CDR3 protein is CASSPQLGIGNTIYF. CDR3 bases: TGCGCCAGCAGCCCCCAATTGGGAATCGGAAACACCATATATTTT.

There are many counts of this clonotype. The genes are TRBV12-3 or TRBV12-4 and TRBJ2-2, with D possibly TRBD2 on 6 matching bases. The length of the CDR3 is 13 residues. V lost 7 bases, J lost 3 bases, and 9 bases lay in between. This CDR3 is CASTGLYTGELFF. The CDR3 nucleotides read TGTGCCAGCACGGGACTGTACACCGGGGAGCTGTTTTTT.

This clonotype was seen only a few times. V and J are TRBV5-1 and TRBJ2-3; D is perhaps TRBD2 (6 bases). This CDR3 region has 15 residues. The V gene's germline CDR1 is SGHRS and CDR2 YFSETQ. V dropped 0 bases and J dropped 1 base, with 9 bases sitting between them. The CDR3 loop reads CASSLGGDRTDTQYF. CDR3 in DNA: TGCGCCAGCAGCTTGGGGGGGGATCGCACAGATACGCAGTATTTT.